These 30 T cell receptor beta chains share one sample of origin, sequenced in a study of identical twins. TCRdb passed the 5' RACE reads through MiXCR, listing each CDR3 protein once. Counted here are under 1 million distinct CDR3 sequences, about 12% occurring once; the ten biggest clones make up around 1.5%. These data also formed part of another study, on yellow fever vaccine responses in identical twins.

The specimen was PBMCs. The receptors come from a woman between 18 and 29 years old in good health.

The chain has TRBV12-3 or TRBV12-4 and TRBJ1-1; D may be TRBD1 (5 bases). The CDR3 loop spans 13 amino acids. V was clipped by 4 bases and J by 3 bases, with 9 bases between them. The CDR3 DNA reads as TGTGCCAGCAGTTATCGACAGTACACTGAAGCTTTCTTT. This gives the protein CASSYRQYTEAFF.

This clonotype was counted only a few times. The chain joins TRBV6-4 to TRBJ2-5; 10 bases fit TRBD2. Germline lookup yields CDR1 MRHNA and CDR2 SNTAGT. J lost 5 bases, V lost 6 bases, and 9 bases had no gene match. This CDR3 region has 15 residues. The CDR3 region has the DNA TGTGCCAGCAGCCTCGTAGCGGGGGGTACGGAGACCCAGTACTTC. Its translation: CASSLVAGGTETQYF.

V usage is TRBV7-9 and J usage is TRBJ2-2, with D perhaps matching TRBD1 or TRBD2 (5 bases each). CDR3 length: 16 amino acids. V lost 1 base to trimming and J lost 0 bases, with 9 bases between them. The germline V gene encodes CDR1 SEHNR and CDR2 FQNEAQ (reference sequence). The CDR3 region is CASSLGGYTNTGELFF. The CDR3 DNA reads TGTGCCAGCAGCTTAGGGGGGTACACGAACACCGGGGAGCTGTTTTTT.

The chain uses TRBV5-5 and TRBJ1-1; 8 bases align to TRBD1. The germline gives CDR1 SGHKS, CDR2 YYEKEE (reference sequence). Unmatched junction bases numbered 4, after V lost 5 bases and J lost 1 base. CDR3 length: 14 residues. CDR3 loop: CASSEDRANTEAFF. The CDR3 region has the DNA TGTGCCAGCAGTGAGGACAGGGCGAACACTGAAGCTTTCTTT.

This clonotype was seen repeatedly, ten times or more. V usage is TRBV25-1 and J usage is TRBJ2-1; possibly TRBD2 for D (7 bases). There are 14 residues in the CDR3. Germline CDR1 and CDR2: MGHDK and SYGVNS. V was cut by 8 bases and J by 0 bases, with 11 bases left in between. CDR3 residues: CASRRGGSYNEQFF. CDR3 DNA sequence: TGTGCCAGCCGAAGGGGGGGCTCCTACAATGAGCAGTTCTTC.

The rearrangement joins TRBV18 to TRBJ2-5; D is ambiguous. Trimming left V 1 base short and J 5 bases short, with 14 bases between. This CDR3 contains 15 residues. CDR1 is KGHSH, CDR2 LQKENI, per germline. CDR3 nucleotides: TGTGCCAGCTCACCACTATCTCTATTCGGCGAGACCCAGTACTTC. This sequence encodes CASSPLSLFGETQYF.

This clonotype was seen only a few times. The chain carries TRBV5-1 and TRBJ2-3, with D hard to call. The CDR3 is 14 residues long. Germline CDR1 reads SGHRS; CDR2 reads YFSETQ. V was trimmed by 4 bases and J by 6 bases, leaving 15 bases between them. The CDR3, as DNA: TGCGCCAGCAGCCCCGAGGTAGCTTGGGATACGCAGTATTTT. It translates to CASSPEVAWDTQYF.

The chain combines TRBV3-1 with TRBJ2-1; D remains ambiguous. The CDR3 has 17 residues. With 1 base removed from V and 1 base from J, the gap between germline ends came to 14 bases. CDR1 and CDR2 (germline): LGHDT, YNNKEL (reference sequence). CDR3 DNA sequence: TGTGCCAGCAGCCAAGCCCTGAGTAGCCCATCCTACAATGAGCAGTTCTTC. It encodes CASSQALSSPSYNEQFF.

This clonotype was recorded a few times. The gene calls are TRBV12-3 or TRBV12-4 and TRBJ2-5, with 7 bases fitting TRBD1. Trimming removed 4 bases from V and 1 base from J; junction bases left unmatched: 9. The CDR3 loop spans 16 amino acids. CDR3: CASSSTGAAAQETQYF. CDR3 nucleotides: TGTGCCAGCAGTTCCACAGGGGCCGCTGCCCAAGAGACCCAGTACTTC.

This clonotype has just one count. This chain connects TRBV6-1 to TRBJ2-1; 7 bases line up with TRBD2. CDR3 length equals 16 residues. Germline CDR1 is MNHNS and CDR2 is SASEGT. Trimming took 4 bases from V and 4 from J; bases not matched to a gene: 10. The CDR3: CASSAAVVAGYNEQFF. CDR3 nucleotide sequence: TGTGCCAGCAGTGCCGCAGTGGTAGCGGGTTACAATGAGCAGTTCTTC.

This rearrangement joins TRBV28 to TRBJ2-3; no clear D. Germline V gene lookup returns CDR1 MDHEN and CDR2 SYDVKM. This CDR3 spans 18 amino acids. V lost 7 bases, J lost 2 bases, and 25 bases lay in between. CDR3 region: CASTPLDRDTTDTDTQYF. In DNA, the CDR3 is TGTGCCAGCACTCCTCTTGACCGCGACACGACCGACACAGATACGCAGTATTTT.

This clonotype was seen only a few times. The chain combines TRBV28 with TRBJ2-1; D ambiguous. This CDR3 spans 13 amino acids. V was trimmed by 10 bases and J by 0 bases, leaving 10 bases between them. In germline, CDR1 is MDHEN, CDR2 SYDVKM. The CDR3 here is CAINKSSYNEQFF. CDR3 nucleotide sequence: TGTGCCATCAACAAGAGCTCCTACAATGAGCAGTTCTTC.

The rearrangement joins TRBV5-1 to TRBJ2-2; maybe TRBD2 (6 bases). The germline V gene has CDR1 SGHRS and CDR2 YFSETQ. The CDR3 is 14 residues long. The ends were cut back, 4 bases at V and 6 bases at J, with 13 bases in the middle. CDR3 amino acids: CASSPQAGSGELFF. The CDR3 nucleotides are TGCGCCAGCAGCCCCCAGGCGGGATCCGGGGAGCTGTTTTTT.

The rearrangement links TRBV12-3 or TRBV12-4 to TRBJ1-6; D gene uncertain. The CDR3 covers 12 residues. V was trimmed by 4 bases and J by 7 bases, leaving 5 bases between them. For the CDR3, the DNA is TGTGCCAGCAGTTACAACAATTCACCCCTCCACTTT. Translation gives CASSYNNSPLHF.

This clonotype was counted only a few times. The chain joins TRBV7-6 to TRBJ2-2; maybe TRBD2 (6 bases). CDR3 length equals 13 residues. Trimming stripped 8 bases from V and 5 bases from J, with 12 bases between. Per the germline V gene, CDR1 is SGHVS and CDR2 is FNYEAQ. The CDR3 loop is CASVRGATGELFF. CDR3 DNA sequence: TGTGCCAGCGTGCGCGGGGCAACCGGGGAGCTGTTTTTT.

The rearrangement links TRBV5-1 to TRBJ2-5; 7 bases align to TRBD2. Germline V gene lookup returns CDR1 SGHRS and CDR2 YFSETQ. V shed 7 bases, J shed 5 bases, and the junction held 8 bases outside the gene matches. The CDR3 runs to 13 residues. The CDR3 DNA follows: TGCGCCAGCCGGGAGGCCGGGGAGGAGACCCAGTACTTC. Encoded protein: CASREAGEETQYF.

This rearrangement joins TRBV7-6 to TRBJ2-7; D possibly corresponds to TRBD1 (7 bases). Trimming shortened V by 7 bases and J by 3 bases, and 19 bases separated the two germline ends. Per the germline V gene, CDR1 is SGHVS and CDR2 is FNYEAQ. The CDR3 is 15 amino acids. CDR3 coding DNA: TGTGCCAGCACCAGGGGGAGAGGAGGGGACTACGAGCAGTACTTC. As protein: CASTRGRGGDYEQYF.

The sample holds a few counts of this clonotype. The V and J genes are TRBV28 and TRBJ1-2; D is perhaps TRBD1 (5 bases). The V end lost 3 bases, the J end lost 4 bases, and 12 bases lay between the germline ends. Per the germline V gene, CDR1 is MDHEN and CDR2 is SYDVKM. The CDR3 sequence is 14 residues long. The CDR3, as DNA: TGTGCCAGCAGTTTCCTAGGAGGGACCTATGGCTACACCTTC. This gives the protein CASSFLGGTYGYTF.

This clonotype was seen more than once but under ten times. V usage is TRBV11-3 and J usage is TRBJ1-1, with 7 bases lining up with TRBD1. V gave up 3 bases and J gave up 4 bases; unmatched junction bases: 5. The CDR3 has 14 amino acids. CDR1 SGHNT and CDR2 YENEEA come from the germline V gene. The CDR3 is CASSFRQGGTEAFF. Written as DNA, the CDR3 is TGTGCCAGCAGCTTTCGACAGGGAGGCACTGAAGCTTTCTTT.

The chain uses TRBV7-9 and TRBJ2-1, with a weak D call TRBD1 (6 bases). The CDR3 totals 15 residues. The germline CDR1 and CDR2 sequences are SEHNR and FQNEAQ (reference sequence). V was pared by 2 bases and J by 5 bases, with 13 bases between. In DNA form, the CDR3 reads TGTGCCAGCAGCTTACTGACGGACAGTGACAATGAGCAGTTCTTC. As protein: CASSLLTDSDNEQFF.

This clonotype was seen a few times. The genes are TRBV2 and TRBJ2-7; D is possibly TRBD1 (6 bases). Germline loops: CDR1 SNHLY, CDR2 FYNNEI. V was shortened by 6 bases and J by 3 bases, with 21 bases between the two germline ends. There are 16 residues in the CDR3. The CDR3 coding sequence is TGTGCCAGCAGCATAGGAATCCACAGGGAAGGCTACGAGCAGTACGTC. Protein: CASSIGIHREGYEQYV.

The chain recombines TRBV11-2 with TRBJ2-7; no reliable D call. Germline CDR1 reads SGHAT; CDR2 reads FQNNGV. The CDR3 length is 13 residues. The V end lost 5 bases, the J end lost 6 bases, and 14 bases lay between the germline ends. CDR3 sequence reads: CASSNPVVREQYF. The CDR3 DNA is TGTGCCAGCAGCAATCCTGTTGTTCGCGAGCAGTACTTC.

Many counts were recorded for this clonotype. The CDR3 sequence: CASSPRTENSNQPQHF. DNA for the CDR3: TGTGCCAGCTCACCAAGGACGGAGAATAGCAATCAGCCCCAGCATTTT. V is TRBV18 and J is TRBJ1-5; no clear D. The CDR3 loop spans 16 amino acids. Germline CDR1 reads KGHSH; CDR2 reads LQKENI. V lost 2 bases and J lost 0, with 11 bases in between.

This clonotype was seen ten or more times. The rearrangement uses TRBV12-3 or TRBV12-4 and TRBJ2-6; D might be TRBD1 (5 bases). V was shortened by 4 bases and J by 1 base, with 23 bases between the two germline ends. The CDR3 covers 20 residues. CDR3 residues: CASSSWTLSKSRSGANVLTF. CDR3 DNA sequence: TGTGCCAGCAGTTCATGGACACTTTCGAAATCTAGATCTGGGGCCAACGTCCTGACTTTC.

This clonotype was counted at least ten times. The chain combines TRBV7-9 with TRBJ2-1; D is unresolved. Germline values: CDR1 SEHNR, CDR2 FQNEAQ (reference sequence). Between the trimmed V and J ends, which lost 1 base and 8 bases, there was a span of 9 bases. The CDR3 sequence is 13 residues long. This CDR3 is CASSLGGRHEQFF. In nucleotides, the CDR3 is TGTGCCAGCAGCTTAGGGGGAAGGCATGAGCAGTTCTTC. The entire variable domain, with the rest obtained from reference TRBV7-9 and TRBJ2-1, is as follows: DTGVSQNPRHKITKRGQNVTFRCDPISEHNRLYWYRQTLGQGPEFLTYFQNEAQLEKSRLLSDRFSAERPKGSFSTLEIQRTEQGDSAMYLCASSLGGRHEQFFGPGTRLTVL.

V gene TRBV4-1 combines with J gene TRBJ2-3; perhaps TRBD2 as D (6 bases). V was cut by 0 bases and J by 3 bases, with 13 bases left in between. The V gene's germline CDR1 is MGHRA and CDR2 YSYEKL. This CDR3 is 16 amino acids long. The CDR3 DNA reads TGCGCCAGCAGCCAAGAGCGGGGCAGGAAGACAGATACGCAGTATTTT. Protein: CASSQERGRKTDTQYF.

This clonotype was detected ten times or more. The J gene is TRBJ2-1, the V gene TRBV5-1; D uncertain. The germline V and J ends were trimmed by 0 bases and 2 bases, with 6 bases remaining between them. Germline CDR1 SGHRS, CDR2 YFSETQ. The CDR3 sequence is 14 residues long. DNA for the CDR3: TGCGCCAGCAGCTTGGGGGCCCCCTACAATGAGCAGTTCTTC. Its protein is CASSLGAPYNEQFF.

This clonotype was recorded at least ten times. The genes are TRBV5-1 and TRBJ2-5; D is ambiguous. Germline V gives CDR1 SGHRS, CDR2 YFSETQ. The V and J ends lost 1 base and 5 bases respectively, with 12 bases between them. This CDR3 region has 14 residues. As DNA, the CDR3 is TGCGCCAGCAGCTTGTGGATTCTCGGGGAGACCCAGTACTTC. Its translation is CASSLWILGETQYF.

The chain employs TRBV27 and TRBJ2-7, with TRBD1 matching over 9 bases. This CDR3 contains 15 residues. V lost 5 bases to trimming and J lost 3 bases; unmatched junction nucleotides: 8. Germline values: CDR1 MNHEY, CDR2 SMNVEV (reference sequence). The CDR3 loop is CASSLQGQGFYEQYF. Written as DNA, the CDR3 is TGTGCCAGCAGTCTACAGGGACAGGGCTTCTACGAGCAGTACTTC.

V and J are TRBV7-6 and TRBJ2-1; D remains ambiguous. Trimming took 5 bases from V and 6 from J, leaving 20 bases between them. The CDR3 sequence is 16 residues long. CDR1 and CDR2 from the germline V gene are SGHVS and FNYEAQ. The CDR3 DNA sequence: TGTGCCAGCAGCCACACGAGGAAGGGCCCGGGCAATGAGCAGTTCTTC. It specifies CASSHTRKGPGNEQFF.